This TCR beta chain was obtained from a study of response to subunit inactivated influenza vaccine. Study findings and constraints: Every seasonal influenza vaccination brings in few new T cells, the authors suggested.

One entry per CDR3 protein results from TCRdb running MiXCR on the RT-PCR reads. The repertoire holds fewer than 600,000 distinct CDR3 sequences, approximately 7.7% seen once, with around 14% in the top ten. As for this clonotype: Its antigen is currently unknown.

From germline, CDR1 is SGHAT and CDR2 FQNNGV. Trimming cost V 1 base and J 0 bases, with 7 bases left between them. The CDR3 is 15 amino acids. This sequence originates from a man aged 50 to 69 who received an inactivated influenza vaccine. This sequence joins TRBV11-2 and TRBJ2-1; TRBD1 might be the D (5 bases). Sequencing used PBMCs from blood, obtained roughly 24 months after vaccination. This CDR3 is CASSLGQLSYNEQFF. Written as DNA, the CDR3 is TGTGCCAGCAGCTTAGGACAGCTCTCCTACAATGAGCAGTTCTTC.